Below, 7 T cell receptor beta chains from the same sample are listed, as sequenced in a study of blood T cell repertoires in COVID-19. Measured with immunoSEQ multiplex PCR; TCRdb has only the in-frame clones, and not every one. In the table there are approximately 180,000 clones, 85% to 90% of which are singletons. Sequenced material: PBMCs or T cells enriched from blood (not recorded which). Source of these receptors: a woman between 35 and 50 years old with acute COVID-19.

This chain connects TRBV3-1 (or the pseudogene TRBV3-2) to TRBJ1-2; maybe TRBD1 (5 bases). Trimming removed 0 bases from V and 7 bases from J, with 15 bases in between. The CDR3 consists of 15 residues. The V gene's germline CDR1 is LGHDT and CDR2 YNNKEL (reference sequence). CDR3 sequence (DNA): TGTGCCAGCAGCCAAGACGCGGGGCCCAGGTTTGGCTACACCTTC. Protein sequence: CASSQDAGPRFGYTF.

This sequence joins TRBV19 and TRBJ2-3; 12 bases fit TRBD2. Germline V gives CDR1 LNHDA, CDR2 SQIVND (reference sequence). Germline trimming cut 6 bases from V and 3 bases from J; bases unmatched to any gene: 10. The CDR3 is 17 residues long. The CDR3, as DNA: TGTGCCAGTAGCCACAGCGGACTAGCGGGGATGACAGATACGCAGTATTTT. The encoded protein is CASSHSGLAGMTDTQYF.

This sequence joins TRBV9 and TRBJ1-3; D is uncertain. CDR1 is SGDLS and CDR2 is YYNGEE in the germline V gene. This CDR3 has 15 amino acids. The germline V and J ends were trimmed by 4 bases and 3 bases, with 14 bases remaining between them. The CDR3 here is CASSPQWSGGNTIYF. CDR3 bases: TGTGCCAGCAGCCCCCAATGGTCCGGTGGAAACACCATATATTTT.

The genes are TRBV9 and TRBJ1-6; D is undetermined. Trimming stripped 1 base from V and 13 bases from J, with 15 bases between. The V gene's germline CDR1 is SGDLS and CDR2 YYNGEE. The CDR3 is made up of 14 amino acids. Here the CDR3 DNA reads TGTGCCAGCAGCGTAAAGGACTGGGGAGGGCCCCTCCACTTT. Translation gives CASSVKDWGGPLHF.

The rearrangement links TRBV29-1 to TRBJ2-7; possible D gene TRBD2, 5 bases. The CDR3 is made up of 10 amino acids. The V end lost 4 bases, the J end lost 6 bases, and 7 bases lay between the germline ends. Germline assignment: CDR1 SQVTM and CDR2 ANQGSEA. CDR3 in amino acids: CSVVGSEQYF. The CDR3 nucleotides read TGCAGCGTTGTGGGGAGCGAGCAGTACTTC.

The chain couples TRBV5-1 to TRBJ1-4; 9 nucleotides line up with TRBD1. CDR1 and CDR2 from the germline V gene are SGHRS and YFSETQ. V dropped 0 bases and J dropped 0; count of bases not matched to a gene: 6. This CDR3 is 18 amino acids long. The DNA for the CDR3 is TGCGCCAGCAGCTTGGAACAGGGGGCACTTGCAACTAATGAAAAACTGTTTTTT. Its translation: CASSLEQGALATNEKLFF.

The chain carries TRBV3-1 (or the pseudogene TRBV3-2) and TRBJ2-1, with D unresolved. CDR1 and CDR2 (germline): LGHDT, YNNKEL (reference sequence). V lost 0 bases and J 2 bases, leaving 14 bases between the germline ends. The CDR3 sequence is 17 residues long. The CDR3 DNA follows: TGTGCCAGCAGCCAAGAATGGGCGAGCCCTACCTACAATGAGCAGTTCTTC. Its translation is CASSQEWASPTYNEQFF.